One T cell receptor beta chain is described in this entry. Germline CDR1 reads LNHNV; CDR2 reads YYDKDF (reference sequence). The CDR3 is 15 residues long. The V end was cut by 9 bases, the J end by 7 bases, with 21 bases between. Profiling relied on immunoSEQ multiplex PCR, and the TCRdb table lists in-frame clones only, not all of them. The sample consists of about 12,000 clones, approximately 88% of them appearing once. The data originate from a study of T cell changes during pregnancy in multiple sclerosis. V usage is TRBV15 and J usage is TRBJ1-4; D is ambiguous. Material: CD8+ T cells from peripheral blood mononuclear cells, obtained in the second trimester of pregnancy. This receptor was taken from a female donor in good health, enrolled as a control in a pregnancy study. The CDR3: CATGLLFLPSEKLFF. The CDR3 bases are TGTGCCACTGGGCTCTTATTTCTCCCAAGTGAAAAACTGTTTTTT. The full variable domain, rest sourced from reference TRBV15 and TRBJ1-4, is DAMVIQNPRYQVTQFGKPVTLSCSQTLNHNVMYWYQQKSSQAPKLLFHYYDKDFNNEADTPDNFQSRRPNTSFCFLDIRSPGLGDTAMYLCATGLLFLPSEKLFFGSGTQLSVL.